What follows are 26 T cell receptor beta chains derived from one specimen sequenced in a study of cytomegalovirus exposure and HLA in healthy donors. Both 60 Vbeta primers and 13 Jbeta primers went into the PCR. Assay used: immunoSEQ multiplex PCR; TCRdb lists only in-frame clones, some missing. This table has 100,000 to 150,000 clones, 70% to 85% appearing once. The sample taken for sequencing was PBMCs. These receptors all come from a human donor in good health.

The genes are TRBV19 and TRBJ2-1, with 10 bases aligning to TRBD2. J lost 4 bases, V lost 4 bases, and 4 bases had no gene match. Germline assignment: CDR1 LNHDA and CDR2 SQIVND (reference sequence). The CDR3 runs 15 residues. CDR3 amino acids: CASSTTSGEYNEQFF. In DNA, the CDR3 is TGTGCCAGTAGTACTACTAGCGGGGAATACAATGAGCAGTTCTTC.

The rearrangement links TRBV27 to TRBJ2-5, with D uncertain. V lost 5 bases and J 11 bases, leaving 15 bases between the germline ends. This CDR3 is built from 12 residues. The germline CDR1 and CDR2 sequences are MNHEY and SMNVEV (reference sequence). The CDR3 nucleotides are TGTGCCAGCAGTGGGCCCCTCGGTAGGCAGTACTTC. It is translated as CASSGPLGRQYF.

The rearrangement links TRBV30 to TRBJ1-5, with D maybe TRBD1 (5 bases). The V end lost 8 bases, the J end lost 4 bases, and 21 bases lay between the germline ends. The CDR3 sequence is 15 residues long. CDR1 GTSNPN and CDR2 SVGIG come from the germline V gene (reference sequence). The CDR3 sequence: CAVGFSRGGNQPQHF. The CDR3 DNA sequence: TGTGCCGTGGGATTTTCCCGGGGGGGGAATCAGCCCCAGCATTTT.

The table lists this clone with a count of one. The chain employs TRBV7-6 and TRBJ2-7; 8 positions match TRBD1. With 3 bases clipped from V and 6 bases from J, the junction kept 13 bases outside the gene matches. From germline, CDR1 is SGHVS and CDR2 FNYEAQ. The CDR3 totals 16 residues. DNA of the CDR3: TGTGCCAGCAGCTTGGGTAGTCCAGGGGGCCCTAGCGAGCAGTACTTC. As protein: CASSLGSPGGPSEQYF.

This clone was counted between two and nine times. The J gene is TRBJ1-2, the V gene TRBV6-5, with TRBD1 identical over 7 bases. The trim removed 7 bases at V and 0 bases at J, leaving 8 bases unmatched. Germline V lookup: CDR1 MNHEY, CDR2 SVGAGI. The CDR3 is 15 amino acids. The CDR3 region is CASTEGGPANYGYTF. The CDR3 DNA reads TGTGCCAGCACCGAAGGGGGCCCCGCTAACTATGGCTACACCTTC.

The chain links TRBV28 to TRBJ1-4; TRBD1 aligns across 8 bases. CDR1 is MDHEN and CDR2 is SYDVKM in the germline V gene. V lost 6 bases, J lost 8 bases, and 11 bases stayed unmatched. The CDR3 runs 15 residues. The CDR3 sequence: CASSSRGRKEEKLFF. The CDR3 DNA sequence: TGTGCCAGCAGCTCCAGGGGGCGGAAAGAGGAAAAACTGTTTTTT.

The chain has TRBV5-1 and TRBJ2-5; 7 bases line up with TRBD1. The better agreement between TRBJ2-7 and the DNA end casts doubt on the J call. Germline V gene sequence: CDR1 SGHRS, CDR2 YFSETQ. The CDR3 length is 14 residues. The CDR3 loop is CASSFRDRSYEQYF. In DNA, the CDR3 is TGCGCCAGCAGCTTCCGGGACAGAAGCTACGAGCAGTACTTC.

This rearrangement joins TRBV5-1 to TRBJ2-1, with TRBD2 matching over 8 bases. The CDR3 covers 16 residues. V was pared by 4 bases and J by 2 bases, with 8 bases of the junction left unmatched. Looked up from germline, CDR1 is SGHRS and CDR2 is YFSETQ. The CDR3 nucleotides read TGCGCCAGCAGCCCGAGTAGCGGGATAACCTACAATGAGCAGTTCTTC. It is translated as CASSPSSGITYNEQFF.

This clone was seen a single time. V usage is TRBV19 and J usage is TRBJ1-1, with D uncertain. CDR1 is LNHDA, CDR2 SQIVND, per germline (reference sequence). The CDR3 has 17 amino acids. V shed 5 bases and J shed 4 bases, with 23 bases lying between them. CDR3 nucleotide sequence: TGTGCCAGTAGTTCATCGGCCCCTATTGGGCTGAGCACTGAAGCTTTCTTT. Amino acids: CASSSSAPIGLSTEAFF.

The rearrangement links TRBV10-3 to TRBJ1-5; tentative D call: TRBD1 (6 bases). V was clipped by 3 bases and J by 2 bases, with 8 bases between them. This CDR3 has 14 amino acids. The germline V gene has CDR1 ENHRY and CDR2 SYGVKD. CDR3 region: CAISDRGGNQPQHF. The DNA for the CDR3 is TGTGCCATCAGTGACAGGGGTGGCAATCAGCCCCAGCATTTT.

The rearrangement links TRBV4-1 to TRBJ2-7, with D possibly being TRBD2 (6 bases). This CDR3 is built from 15 residues. Germline values: CDR1 MGHRA, CDR2 YSYEKL. Trimming shortened V by 0 bases and J by 5 bases, and 14 bases separated the two germline ends. The CDR3 loop is CASSQDRGGSDEQYF. The CDR3 DNA sequence: TGCGCCAGCAGCCAAGATCGCGGAGGGAGCGACGAGCAGTACTTC.

The chain combines TRBV2 with TRBJ1-4; D call uncertain. Germline-derived CDR1 and CDR2 are SNHLY and FYNNEI. The CDR3 has 15 amino acids. Between the trimmed V and J ends, which lost 7 bases and 3 bases, there was a span of 15 bases. CDR3 sequence (DNA): TGTGCCAGCACCGGCGGGCCCTGGGCTAATGAAAAACTGTTTTTT. Translation: CASTGGPWANEKLFF.

J is TRBJ1-5 and V is TRBV5-8, with a weak D call TRBD1 (5 bases). V lost 0 bases and J 6 bases, leaving 16 bases between the germline ends. CDR1 and CDR2 from the germline V gene are SGHTS and YDEGEE. This CDR3 is 16 amino acids long. The CDR3 sequence: CASSLAGGFGVQPQHF. The CDR3 DNA reads TGTGCCAGCAGCTTGGCGGGGGGATTTGGGGTTCAGCCCCAGCATTTT.

This clone was found a few times. The rearrangement links TRBV11-2 to TRBJ1-1; D is undetermined. The CDR3 runs to 11 residues. The V and J ends lost 3 bases and 5 bases respectively, with 4 bases between them. Germline CDR1 reads SGHAT; CDR2 reads FQNNGV. CDR3 in amino acids: CASSFLTEAFF. CDR3 coding DNA: TGTGCCAGCAGCTTTCTGACTGAAGCTTTCTTT.

This clone came up a few times. The rearrangement uses TRBV19 and TRBJ2-1, with 9 bases identical to TRBD2. The CDR3 is 15 residues long. The germline V gene encodes CDR1 LNHDA and CDR2 SQIVND (reference sequence). V was clipped by 1 base and J by 8 bases; unmatched bases: 6. CDR3 in amino acids: CASSIGRGRVDEQFF. The CDR3 bases are TGTGCCAGTAGTATAGGTCGCGGGAGGGTTGATGAGCAGTTCTTC.

V gene TRBV29-1 combines with J gene TRBJ1-5; TRBD1 matches at 9 bases. Germline V lookup: CDR1 SQVTM, CDR2 ANQGSEA. Losses at the gene ends were 7 bases for V and 10 bases for J; bases not matched to a gene: 11. This CDR3 contains 13 residues. The CDR3 spells CSGLTDRGKPQHF. CDR3 coding DNA: TGCAGCGGGCTCACGGACAGGGGTAAACCCCAGCATTTT.

The V call is TRBV5-1, the J call TRBJ1-1; 7 bases match TRBD1. The J segment lost 3 bases and the V segment lost 4 bases, leaving 6 bases of the junction unmatched. CDR3 length: 14 amino acids. The germline V gene encodes CDR1 SGHRS and CDR2 YFSETQ. CDR3: CASSPAGGHTEAFF. The CDR3 DNA reads TGCGCCAGCAGCCCGGCAGGGGGTCACACTGAAGCTTTCTTT. The whole variable domain, remainder taken from reference TRBV5-1 and TRBJ1-1, is KAGVTQTPRYLIKTRGQQVTLSCSPISGHRSVSWYQQTPGQGLQFLFEYFSETQRNKGNFPGRFSGRQFSNSRSEMNVSTLELGDSALYLCASSPAGGHTEAFFGQGTRLTVV.

This chain joins TRBV2 and TRBJ1-3, with D perhaps matching TRBD1 (6 bases). V gave up 6 bases and J gave up 5 bases, with 14 bases separating them. This CDR3 has 14 residues. CDR1 and CDR2 (germline): SNHLY, FYNNEI. The CDR3 spells CASRLGGARNTIYF. For the CDR3, the DNA is TGTGCCAGCAGGCTGGGGGGGGCAAGAAACACCATATATTTT.

This clone has just a few counts. The chain employs TRBV9 and TRBJ2-1; no reliable D call. The ends were cut back, 4 bases at V and 10 bases at J, with 12 bases in the middle. The CDR3 runs 12 residues. The V gene's germline CDR1 is SGDLS and CDR2 YYNGEE. CDR3 sequence (DNA): TGTGCCAGCAGCCCCGGCGTGAGGGAGCAGTTCTTC. Residues: CASSPGVREQFF.

V is TRBV29-1 and J is TRBJ1-1; TRBD1 aligns across 8 bases. V was clipped by 7 bases and J by 4 bases; unmatched bases: 5. Germline V gives CDR1 SQVTM, CDR2 ANQGSEA. CDR3 length: 12 amino acids. The CDR3: CSGRGLGTEAFF. The CDR3 bases are TGCAGCGGCAGGGGGCTGGGCACTGAAGCTTTCTTT.

The chain recombines TRBV6-5 with TRBJ1-6; D is ambiguous. V shed 3 bases and J shed 4 bases, with 13 bases lying between them. Germline lookup yields CDR1 MNHEY and CDR2 SVGAGI. CDR3 length: 16 amino acids. Here the CDR3 DNA reads TGTGCCAGCAGTTATGGATCACGGAGGTATAATTCACCCCTCCACTTT. Its protein is CASSYGSRRYNSPLHF.

The gene calls are TRBV6-4 and TRBJ2-7; 9 nucleotides line up with TRBD2. This CDR3 comprises 18 residues. Germline V gene sequence: CDR1 MRHNA, CDR2 SNTAGT. V shed 10 bases, J shed 0 bases, and the junction held 19 bases outside the gene matches. Here the CDR3 reads CANLTCTSGYKGSYEQYF. In nucleotides, the CDR3 is TGTGCCAACTTGACCTGCACTAGCGGGTATAAAGGCTCCTACGAGCAGTACTTC.

In its sample, this clone was seen a few times. V and J are TRBV9 and TRBJ2-1, with 8 bases that match TRBD2. J was trimmed by 1 base and V by 4 bases; bases with no gene match: 7. This CDR3 is 16 amino acids long. Germline V gives CDR1 SGDLS, CDR2 YYNGEE. This CDR3 is CASSIHPGGSYNEQFF. The DNA for the CDR3 is TGTGCCAGCAGCATCCACCCGGGGGGGTCCTACAATGAGCAGTTCTTC. Variable domain in full (rest from reference TRBV9 and TRBJ2-1): DSGVTQTPKHLITATGQRVTLRCSPRSGDLSVYWYQQSLDQGLQFLIQYYNGEERAKGNILERFSAQQFPDLHSELNLSSLELGDSALYFCASSIHPGGSYNEQFFGPGTRLTVL.

The genes are TRBV2 and TRBJ2-5, with D possibly TRBD1 on 6 matching bases. Germline V CDR1 and CDR2: SNHLY, FYNNEI. Trimming stripped 6 bases from V and 2 bases from J, with 19 bases between. There are 16 residues in the CDR3. In DNA, the CDR3 is TGTGCCAGCAGACAAGTTGGGGGCTTGGAACAAGAGACCCAGTACTTC. Its protein product is CASRQVGGLEQETQYF.

The chain uses TRBV7-8 and TRBJ1-5, with 9 bases fitting TRBD1. V dropped 4 bases and J dropped 9; count of bases not matched to a gene: 7. CDR1 is SGHVS and CDR2 is FQNEAQ in the germline V gene. The CDR3 length is 14 residues. The CDR3 reads CASSSRQGDGPQHF. The DNA for the CDR3 is TGTGCCAGCAGCTCTAGACAGGGGGACGGGCCCCAGCATTTT.

This sequence joins TRBV9 and TRBJ1-2; 12 bases line up with TRBD1. With 2 bases clipped from V and 7 bases from J, the junction kept 12 bases outside the gene matches. The CDR3 is 17 residues long. Germline loops: CDR1 SGDLS, CDR2 YYNGEE. The CDR3 spells CASSVSSTGTGGGGYTF. Written as DNA, the CDR3 is TGTGCCAGCAGCGTTTCCTCCACCGGGACAGGGGGCGGTGGCTACACCTTC.